A single T cell receptor beta chain is shown here with its context. This sample stems from a study of shared clonotypes between healthy human individuals. Produced via immunoSEQ multiplex PCR; TCRdb's table is partial and in-frame only. The repertoire holds roughly 2,000,000 clones, just over 90% seen once, with approximately 1.6% in the top ten. This CDR3 has 12 residues. The V segment lost 9 bases and the J segment 3 bases; nucleotides outside the gene matches: 4. CDR1 is MDHEN and CDR2 is SYDVKM in the germline V gene. The naive CD8 subset, CD45RO-negative cells positively selected for CCR7, excluded terminally differentiated effector memory CD45RA+ cells.

The chain carries TRBV28 and TRBJ1-1; 7 nucleotides agree with TRBD1. The sequenced sample consisted of naive CD8+ T cells from PBMCs. The clonotype comes from a man between 18 and 35 years old in good health. Some clones in this sample may be carry-over from other donors' samples. This CDR3 is CASGTEYTEAFF. CDR3 sequence (DNA): TGTGCCAGTGGGACAGAATACACTGAAGCTTTCTTT.